Listed below are T cell receptor beta chains from one sample, sequenced in a study of shared clonotypes between healthy human individuals. The repertoire was sequenced with immunoSEQ multiplex PCR; TCRdb's copy has only in-frame clones and lacks some. Of some 450,000 clones listed, approximately 77% are singletons. The source material was PBMCs. The receptors originated from a middle-aged woman in good health. Some clones in this sample may be carry-over from other donors' samples. The conserved cysteine and the conserved F or W are not part of the CDR3 here. Each record gives: J gene, V gene, CDR3 protein.

>TRBJ1-1|TRBV19
ASLQTGGSTEAF
>TRBJ1-2|TRBV28
ASSLRNRENGYT
>TRBJ1-2|TRBV5-1
ASSLEGLGGYT
>TRBJ2-1|TRBV7-9
ASSLVAGRPGDEQF
>TRBJ1-1|TRBV4-3
ASSQEVEAEAF
>TRBJ2-7|TRBV10-2
ASSGLGDRPLYEQY
>TRBJ1-3|TRBV6-1
ASSELGTGLRSGNTIY
>TRBJ1-1|TRBV7-2
ASRPGFGRDTEAF
>TRBJ1-3|TRBV6-6
ASRARQGPGNTIY
>TRBJ2-1|TRBV9
ASSVGGQSNEQF
>TRBJ1-1|TRBV6-5
ASSRIRNTEAF
>TRBJ1-1|TRBV4-3
ASSQAIGGYTEAF
>TRBJ1-6|TRBV30
AWSVRGGWSPLH
>TRBJ1-5|TRBV25-1
ASSPPGVNQPQH
>TRBJ2-1|TRBV5-1
ASSLAVVNEQF
>TRBJ2-7|TRBV11-2
ASSLRGGDEQY
>TRBJ1-4|TRBV9
ASSVAQGFGGEKLF
>TRBJ2-1|TRBV9
ASSPTGLSYNEQF
>TRBJ1-2|TRBV2
ASKDGTSYGYT
>TRBJ2-2|TRBV10-3
ATKGLATNTGELF
>TRBJ2-5|TRBV10-1
ASSPGGAFPNQETQY
>TRBJ1-2|TRBV28
ASSLSGTTYSSYGYT
>TRBJ1-3|TRBV6-5
ASRTDGDSGNTIY
>TRBJ2-5|TRBV29-1
SVALEQETQY
>TRBJ2-1|TRBV5-1
ASSPTSGSSIVDQF
>TRBJ2-3|TRBV5-1
ASSPVTGAGTDTQY
>TRBJ2-2|TRBV18
ASSPGGGSNTGELF
>NA|TRBV28
ASSIRVSPYEQY
>TRBJ2-1|TRBV7-2
ASSLPTPPPGEQF
>TRBJ2-1|TRBV29-1
SVAREWDNEQF
>TRBJ2-7|TRBV6-5
ASSYGRAGYEQY
>TRBJ2-3|TRBV30
AWSRTDTQY
>TRBJ1-5|TRBV9
ASRLLNQPQH
>TRBJ1-2|TRBV28
ASSLLAGGGYT
>TRBJ2-1|TRBV5-4
ASSSRTVIEQF
>TRBJ2-1|TRBV27
ASSSYRSFYDEQF
>TRBJ2-7|TRBV10-3
AISEFRGAENEQY
>TRBJ1-2|TRBV27
ASSLNRDANYGYT
>TRBJ2-1|TRBV6-5
ASSYSPDKYNEQF
>TRBJ2-3|TRBV6-4
ASSDGGSADTQY
>TRBJ2-1|TRBV30
AWSGGHGSYNEQF
>TRBJ2-5|TRBV7-9
ASSKTRETQY
>TRBJ2-5|TRBV5-1
ASSTGTTEETQY
>TRBJ2-7|TRBV5-5
ASSLVGGGSYEQY
>TRBJ1-1|TRBV2
ASSSEALNTEAF
>TRBJ1-2|TRBV28
ASSFPISGVSGGALYGYT
>TRBJ2-7|TRBV2
ASSSLTSGRAPYEQY
>TRBJ2-1|TRBV30
AWSKGSSSYNEQF
>TRBJ1-1|TRBV29-1
SGGRNTEAF
>TRBJ2-5|TRBV27
ASNPMPGQGVETQY
>TRBJ1-1|TRBV10-3
AIVANMNTEAF
>TRBJ2-2|TRBV6-4
ASSDGPGATGELF
>TRBJ2-1|TRBV28
ASKRGAGPNEQF
>TRBJ1-1|TRBV5-1
ASSPGRGMNTEAF
>TRBJ1-6|TRBV6-5
ASSYSQSSYNSPLH
>TRBJ2-3|TRBV14
ASSHTDTQY
>TRBJ1-5|TRBV7-3
ASSLICQGVGQPQH
>TRBJ2-2|TRBV6-6
ASSSPNTGELF
>TRBJ2-7|TRBV7-2
ASSFPPVAGSSYEQY